A selection of T cell receptor beta chains follows, all from one sample in a study of T-cell memory formation after mild COVID-19. Each CDR3 protein is one row after TCRdb ran MiXCR on the 5' RACE reads. The sample has a few hundred thousand distinct CDR3 sequences, less than 25% seen once; the top ten hold roughly 8.3%. Sequenced input: PBMCs or a T cell subset sorted from them (not recorded which). The receptors here all came from an adult woman who had mild COVID-19 (a few samples of this study predate the infection). Cell type and time point are not known. Each CDR3 is given with its conserved first and last residue. D genes are given only for firm matches. Some rows have no size entry. The others give once, few or many, or a class for an expanded clone.

D gene: -
J gene: TRBJ1-6
V gene: TRBV5-1
clone size: -
CDR3 protein: CASSLGYRANSPLHF
CDR3 DNA: TGCGCCAGCAGCTTGGGGTACCGCGCTAATTCACCCCTCCACTTT

D gene: TRBD1
J gene: TRBJ1-2
V gene: TRBV3-1
clone size: few
CDR3 protein: CASSQGDRGNYGYTF
CDR3 DNA: TGTGCCAGCAGCCAAGGGGACAGAGGAAACTATGGCTACACCTTC

D gene: -
J gene: TRBJ2-3
V gene: TRBV6-5
clone size: -
CDR3 protein: CASSYSGGITDTQYF
CDR3 DNA: TGTGCCAGCAGTTACTCGGGCGGGATCACAGATACGCAGTATTTT

D gene: -
J gene: TRBJ1-2
V gene: TRBV7-2
clone size: few
CDR3 protein: CASSPTRTVSNYGYTF
CDR3 DNA: TGTGCCAGCAGCCCAACCAGGACAGTTTCTAACTATGGCTACACCTTC

D gene: TRBD1
J gene: TRBJ2-7
V gene: TRBV28
clone size: once
CDR3 protein: CASSFLQGAREQYF
CDR3 DNA: TGTGCCAGCAGTTTCCTTCAGGGGGCAAGGGAGCAGTACTTC

D gene: -
J gene: TRBJ2-5
V gene: TRBV11-2
clone size: -
CDR3 protein: CASSFRSPQETQYF
CDR3 DNA: TGTGCCAGCAGCTTCCGCAGCCCCCAAGAGACCCAGTACTTC

D gene: -
J gene: TRBJ2-6
V gene: TRBV3-1
clone size: few
CDR3 protein: CASSPRTGARSGANVLTF
CDR3 DNA: TGTGCCAGCAGCCCGAGGACGGGGGCGAGATCTGGGGCCAACGTCCTGACTTTC

D gene: -
J gene: TRBJ2-7
V gene: TRBV18
clone size: -
CDR3 protein: CASSTLPVGGSYEQYF
CDR3 DNA: TGTGCCAGCTCAACCCTTCCAGTGGGAGGATCCTACGAGCAGTACTTC

D gene: TRBD1
J gene: TRBJ2-1
V gene: TRBV4-1
clone size: -
CDR3 protein: CASSQDPGQGANEQFF
CDR3 DNA: TGCGCCAGCAGCCAAGATCCGGGACAGGGGGCAAATGAGCAGTTCTTC

D gene: -
J gene: TRBJ1-2
V gene: TRBV5-1
clone size: few
CDR3 protein: CASSSRDTGGGYGYTF
CDR3 DNA: TGCGCCAGCAGCTCCCGGGACACCGGGGGTGGCTATGGCTACACCTTC

D gene: -
J gene: TRBJ2-3
V gene: TRBV5-1
clone size: few
CDR3 protein: CASSQDRGSTDTQYF
CDR3 DNA: TGCGCCAGCAGCCAAGATAGGGGTTCCACAGATACGCAGTATTTT

D gene: -
J gene: TRBJ1-4
V gene: TRBV6-6
clone size: few
CDR3 protein: CASSYSVGGNEKLFF
CDR3 DNA: TGTGCCAGCAGTTACTCCGTCGGTGGGAATGAAAAACTGTTTTTT

D gene: -
J gene: TRBJ2-2
V gene: TRBV7-9
clone size: few
CDR3 protein: CASSLRSGDTGELFF
CDR3 DNA: TGTGCCAGCAGCCTCCGTTCAGGGGACACCGGGGAGCTGTTTTTT

D gene: -
J gene: TRBJ1-2
V gene: TRBV20-1
clone size: few
CDR3 protein: CSASGGKGGYTF
CDR3 DNA: TGCAGTGCTAGTGGGGGGAAGGGTGGCTACACCTTC

D gene: -
J gene: TRBJ1-1
V gene: TRBV3-1
clone size: few
CDR3 protein: CASSPRGGAEAFF
CDR3 DNA: TGTGCCAGCAGCCCCCGGGGGGGCGCTGAAGCTTTCTTT

D gene: -
J gene: TRBJ2-1
V gene: TRBV21-1
clone size: -
CDR3 protein: CASRKGQPEQFF
CDR3 DNA: TGTGCCAGCAGGAAAGGTCAACCTGAGCAGTTCTTC

D gene: TRBD2
J gene: TRBJ2-2
V gene: TRBV20-1
clone size: -
CDR3 protein: CSAKGLAGGRSTGELFF
CDR3 DNA: TGCAGTGCCAAGGGGCTAGCGGGGGGCCGTAGCACCGGGGAGCTGTTTTTT

D gene: -
J gene: TRBJ2-5
V gene: TRBV24-1
clone size: many
CDR3 protein: CATSVSLGHRETQYF
CDR3 DNA: TGTGCCACCAGTGTATCACTAGGGCATCGGGAGACCCAGTACTTC

D gene: -
J gene: TRBJ2-5
V gene: TRBV12-3/TRBV12-4
clone size: many
CDR3 protein: CASSFIGGAQYF
CDR3 DNA: TGTGCCAGCAGTTTTATTGGGGGAGCCCAGTACTTC

D gene: TRBD2
J gene: TRBJ2-1
V gene: TRBV29-1
clone size: -
CDR3 protein: CSVRLAGAPRQEFF
CDR3 DNA: TGCAGCGTGAGACTAGCGGGAGCCCCACGGCAGGAGTTCTTC

D gene: TRBD1
J gene: TRBJ2-7
V gene: TRBV12-3/TRBV12-4
clone size: few
CDR3 protein: CASSPGTGSFYEQYF
CDR3 DNA: TGTGCCAGCAGTCCAGGGACAGGGAGCTTCTACGAGCAGTACTTC

D gene: TRBD1
J gene: TRBJ2-7
V gene: TRBV25-1
clone size: -
CDR3 protein: CASSEFRQGSYEQYF
CDR3 DNA: TGTGCCAGCAGTGAATTCCGACAGGGATCGTACGAGCAGTACTTC

D gene: -
J gene: TRBJ1-2
V gene: TRBV19
clone size: few
CDR3 protein: CASSIPYPSYGYTF
CDR3 DNA: TGTGCCAGTAGTATACCATACCCAAGCTATGGCTACACCTTC

D gene: -
J gene: TRBJ2-6
V gene: TRBV12-3/TRBV12-4
clone size: -
CDR3 protein: CASRAGANVLTF
CDR3 DNA: TGTGCCAGCCGGGCTGGGGCCAACGTCCTGACTTTC

D gene: -
J gene: TRBJ2-1
V gene: TRBV7-6
clone size: few
CDR3 protein: CASSLDILNEQFF
CDR3 DNA: TGTGCCAGCAGCTTAGATATCCTGAATGAGCAGTTCTTC

D gene: -
J gene: TRBJ2-2
V gene: TRBV20-1
clone size: -
CDR3 protein: CSARGPHLRNTGELFF
CDR3 DNA: TGCAGTGCTAGAGGGCCCCATTTACGAAACACCGGGGAGCTGTTTTTT

D gene: -
J gene: TRBJ2-2
V gene: TRBV11-3
clone size: -
CDR3 protein: CASSPNWVEGGTGELFF
CDR3 DNA: TGTGCCAGCAGCCCCAACTGGGTTGAGGGGGGCACCGGGGAGCTGTTTTTT

D gene: -
J gene: TRBJ2-3
V gene: TRBV6-5
clone size: -
CDR3 protein: CASRRGRSTDTQYF
CDR3 DNA: TGTGCCAGCCGACGGGGGAGGTCCACAGATACGCAGTATTTT

D gene: -
J gene: TRBJ1-5
V gene: TRBV30
clone size: -
CDR3 protein: CAWSGDRGPYSNQPQHF
CDR3 DNA: TGTGCCTGGAGTGGGGATCGGGGACCCTATAGCAATCAGCCCCAGCATTTT

D gene: TRBD1
J gene: TRBJ1-2
V gene: TRBV15
clone size: -
CDR3 protein: CATSVSTGGYGYTF
CDR3 DNA: TGTGCCACCAGCGTTTCCACAGGGGGCTATGGCTACACCTTC

D gene: -
J gene: TRBJ2-7
V gene: TRBV6-6
clone size: few
CDR3 protein: CASSYRGSPSSEQYF
CDR3 DNA: TGTGCCAGCAGTTACAGGGGGTCACCAAGCTCCGAGCAGTACTTC

D gene: -
J gene: TRBJ2-7
V gene: TRBV7-8
clone size: -
CDR3 protein: CASSFSVGYEQYF
CDR3 DNA: TGTGCCAGCAGCTTCTCCGTGGGCTACGAGCAGTACTTC

D gene: -
J gene: TRBJ1-6
V gene: TRBV5-6
clone size: -
CDR3 protein: CASSSPPYSPLHF
CDR3 DNA: TGTGCCAGCAGCTCCCCCCCGTATTCACCCCTCCACTTT

D gene: -
J gene: TRBJ2-6
V gene: TRBV2
clone size: few
CDR3 protein: CASSEGGSSGANVLTF
CDR3 DNA: TGTGCCAGCAGTGAAGGGGGGAGCTCTGGGGCCAACGTCCTGACTTTC

D gene: TRBD1
J gene: TRBJ2-1
V gene: TRBV29-1
clone size: few
CDR3 protein: CSVEGTGVIDEQFF
CDR3 DNA: TGCAGCGTTGAAGGGACAGGGGTTATCGATGAGCAGTTCTTC

D gene: -
J gene: TRBJ1-1
V gene: TRBV29-1
clone size: many
CDR3 protein: CSVEDTFTEAFF
CDR3 DNA: TGCAGCGTTGAAGACACATTCACTGAAGCTTTCTTT

D gene: TRBD2
J gene: TRBJ2-1
V gene: TRBV7-9
clone size: -
CDR3 protein: CASSFSGRRYNEQFF
CDR3 DNA: TGTGCCAGCAGCTTCAGCGGGAGAAGATACAATGAGCAGTTCTTC

D gene: TRBD1
J gene: TRBJ1-1
V gene: TRBV2
clone size: few
CDR3 protein: CASSSGTGWTEAFF
CDR3 DNA: TGTGCCAGCAGTTCCGGGACAGGGTGGACTGAAGCTTTCTTT

D gene: TRBD2
J gene: TRBJ2-1
V gene: TRBV6-5
clone size: -
CDR3 protein: CAVRGLAGNNEQFF
CDR3 DNA: TGTGCCGTCCGGGGACTAGCGGGAAACAATGAGCAGTTCTTC

D gene: -
J gene: TRBJ2-3
V gene: TRBV29-1
clone size: few
CDR3 protein: CSVSDGAVGSDTQYF
CDR3 DNA: TGCAGCGTTTCAGATGGGGCGGTCGGCTCAGATACGCAGTATTTT

D gene: TRBD1
J gene: TRBJ1-4
V gene: TRBV29-1
clone size: few
CDR3 protein: CSVTGVSSTNEKLFF
CDR3 DNA: TGCAGCGTGACAGGGGTCTCCTCAACTAATGAAAAACTGTTTTTT

D gene: -
J gene: TRBJ2-5
V gene: TRBV5-4
clone size: many
CDR3 protein: CASSLLGSSKETQYF
CDR3 DNA: TGTGCCAGCAGCTTGCTCGGGAGTTCCAAAGAAACCCAGTACTTC

D gene: TRBD1
J gene: TRBJ1-1
V gene: TRBV20-1
clone size: -
CDR3 protein: CSASLDRGGTEAFF
CDR3 DNA: TGCAGTGCTAGCTTAGACAGGGGTGGAACTGAAGCTTTCTTT

D gene: -
J gene: TRBJ1-2
V gene: TRBV6-1
clone size: few
CDR3 protein: CASPCQAGGCGYTF
CDR3 DNA: TGTGCCAGCCCCTGTCAGGCGGGGGGATGCGGCTACACCTTC

D gene: -
J gene: TRBJ1-1
V gene: TRBV7-8
clone size: -
CDR3 protein: CASSLVSQIIVKAFF
CDR3 DNA: TGTGCCAGCAGCTTAGTAAGCCAAATAATAGTTAAGGCTTTCTTT

D gene: TRBD1
J gene: TRBJ2-3
V gene: TRBV3-1
clone size: -
CDR3 protein: CASSQEDRVDTQYF
CDR3 DNA: TGTGCCAGCAGCCAGGAGGACAGGGTAGATACGCAGTATTTT

D gene: -
J gene: TRBJ1-2
V gene: TRBV4-3
clone size: -
CDR3 protein: CASSQEGARGYGYTF
CDR3 DNA: TGCGCCAGCAGCCAAGAAGGGGCCAGGGGCTATGGCTACACCTTC

D gene: -
J gene: TRBJ2-1
V gene: TRBV5-8
clone size: many
CDR3 protein: CASSFKTVQFF
CDR3 DNA: TGTGCCAGCAGCTTTAAAACAGTTCAGTTCTTC

D gene: -
J gene: TRBJ2-1
V gene: TRBV24-1
clone size: -
CDR3 protein: CATSDFRRGVYNEQFF
CDR3 DNA: TGTGCCACCAGTGATTTCCGCAGGGGGGTTTACAATGAGCAGTTCTTC

D gene: -
J gene: TRBJ2-1
V gene: TRBV12-3/TRBV12-4
clone size: few
CDR3 protein: CASSLYSGDPNEQFF
CDR3 DNA: TGTGCCAGCAGTTTATATTCAGGGGACCCTAACGAGCAGTTCTTC